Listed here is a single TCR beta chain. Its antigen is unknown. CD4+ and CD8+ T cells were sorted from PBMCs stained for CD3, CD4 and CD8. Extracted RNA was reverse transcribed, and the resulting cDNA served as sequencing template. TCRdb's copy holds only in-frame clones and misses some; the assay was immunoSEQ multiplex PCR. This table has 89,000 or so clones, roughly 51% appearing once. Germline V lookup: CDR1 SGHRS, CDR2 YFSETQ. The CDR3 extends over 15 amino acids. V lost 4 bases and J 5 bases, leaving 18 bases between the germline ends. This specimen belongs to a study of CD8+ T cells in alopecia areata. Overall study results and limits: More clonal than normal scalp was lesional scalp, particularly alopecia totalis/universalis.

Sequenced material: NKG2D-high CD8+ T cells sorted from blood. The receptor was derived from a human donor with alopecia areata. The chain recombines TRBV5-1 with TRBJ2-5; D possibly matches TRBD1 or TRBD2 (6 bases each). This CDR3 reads CASSHTWGASETQYF. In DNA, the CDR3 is TGCGCCAGCAGCCATACCTGGGGGGCCTCTGAGACCCAGTACTTC. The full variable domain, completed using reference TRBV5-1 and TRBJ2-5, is KAGVTQTPRYLIKTRGQQVTLSCSPISGHRSVSWYQQTPGQGLQFLFEYFSETQRNKGNFPGRFSGRQFSNSRSEMNVSTLELGDSALYLCASSHTWGASETQYFGPGTRLLVL.